The present T cell receptor (beta chain) was sequenced within a study of cytomegalovirus exposure and HLA in healthy donors. Study-level findings and limits: Exclusion as indistinguishable affected some V segments, including TRBV6-2 and TRBV6-3.

Vbeta (60) and Jbeta (13) primers were used in the PCR. Measured with immunoSEQ multiplex PCR; TCRdb has only the in-frame clones, and not every one. The profile shows approximately 120,000 clones, 78% of them singletons. The CDR3 extends over 16 amino acids. Germline V gene lookup returns CDR1 SGHAT and CDR2 FQDESV (reference sequence). The V segment lost 5 bases and the J segment 7 bases; nucleotides outside the gene matches: 8. Remarks on this clone: Its specificity is not known.

The sample consisted of PBMCs. The chain joins TRBV11-1 to TRBJ2-1; TRBD2 agrees at 13 bases. This receptor was taken from a woman between 40 and 55 years old in good health and CMV-seronegative. The CDR3 DNA sequence: TGTGCCAGCAGCACGTGGACTAGCGGGAGTCCTAATGAGCAGTTCTTC. Translated: CASSTWTSGSPNEQFF.